This record concerns one T cell receptor beta chain sequence. Methods used by the authors: Reference gene primer amplification yielded estimated nucleated cell counts. TCRdb's copy holds only in-frame clones and misses some; the assay was immunoSEQ multiplex PCR. V, J and clone size derive from that table, while D and trimming were established from the DNA sequence. The table records under 200,000 clones, roughly 83% of them present only once. These data belong to a study of blood T cell repertoires in COVID-19. In the study overall: Material from acute and convalescent COVID-19 was sourced from the United States, Italy and Spain.

The CDR3 has 16 residues. Losses at the gene ends were 4 bases for V and 5 bases for J; bases not matched to a gene: 11. Germline CDR1 and CDR2: MNHEY and SVGAGI. Recruits, aged about 18 to 89 years, lived in 24 US areas. The sequence derives from a man aged 35-49 years with acute COVID-19. The genes are TRBV6-5 and TRBJ2-7, with 10 bases aligning to TRBD2. Sequencing was done on a sample of PBMCs or T cells enriched from blood (not recorded which). For the CDR3, the DNA is TGTGCCAGCAGTTCTACCCGGCTAGCGGGAGACCACGAGCAGTACTTC. Translation gives CASSSTRLAGDHEQYF.